This T cell receptor beta chain was profiled in a study of T cells after yellow fever vaccination. Study-wide findings and caveats: Only a minor proportion of clonotypes was detected across both CD4 and CD8 compartments. The secondary response peaked faster, at day 5 versus 15, but was weaker. Subsequent booster samples again held most clones from primary vaccination (96% CD4, approximately 86% CD8).

This clonotype was seen ten or more times. Its antigen is still unknown. The 5'RACE template-switching step produced TCR cDNA and added a universal primer site and UMIs. TCRdb itself ran the 5' RACE reads through MiXCR, one entry per CDR3 protein. The table shows about 170,000 distinct CDR3 sequences, with approximately 6.2% occurring only once. This CDR3 region has 12 residues. The V end lost 5 bases, the J end lost 8 bases, and 12 bases lay between the germline ends. From germline, CDR1 is SGHVS and CDR2 FQNEAQ. This receptor was taken from a man in his late teens or twenties who received the YFV17D yellow fever vaccine. The V call is TRBV7-8, the J call TRBJ1-1; D is uncertain. Sequences were derived from CD4+ T cells sorted from PBMCs, sampled on the day of the first yellow fever vaccination. The CDR3 reads CASSPWAGEAFF. CDR3 coding DNA: TGTGCCAGCAGCCCCTGGGCCGGAGAAGCTTTCTTT.